Below, 26 T cell receptor beta chains from the same sample are listed, as sequenced in a study of blood T cell repertoires in COVID-19. Libraries were prepared by immunoSEQ multiplex PCR; TCRdb keeps only in-frame clonotypes and omits some of them. Of about 67,000 clones listed, 87% were seen once; the top ten hold around 20%. The sample consisted of peripheral blood. The receptor source for this set is a woman of 80 years or more with acute or convalescent COVID-19.

This clone came up once. Mismatch with germline at one junction end may stem from a read error. In nucleotides, the CDR3 is TGCAGCGTTGAATCTCTCCTGCCGGCCTTC. It translates to CSVESLLPAF. This chain connects TRBV29-1 to TRBJ1-2, with D unclear. The CDR3 extends over 10 amino acids. Germline CDR1 and CDR2: SQVTM and ANQGSEA. The full variable domain, its missing parts supplied by reference TRBV29-1 and TRBJ1-2, is SAVISQKPSRDICQRGTSLTIQCQVDSQVTMMFWYRQQPGQSLTLIATANQGSEATYESGFVIDKFPISRPNLTFSTLTVSNMSPEDSSIYLCSVESLLPAFGSGTRLTVV.

The J gene is TRBJ2-2, the V gene TRBV19; 8 bases align to TRBD1. Trimming cost V 6 bases and J 4 bases; bases outside gene matches: 10. Germline-derived CDR1 and CDR2 are LNHDA and SQIVND (reference sequence). This CDR3 has 16 amino acids. The CDR3 reads CASSGFRDRGTGELFF. CDR3 nucleotide sequence: TGTGCCAGTAGCGGATTCCGAGACAGGGGCACCGGGGAGCTGTTTTTT.

This clone was detected once. The chain links TRBV11-2 to TRBJ1-2; perhaps TRBD1 as D (5 bases). The CDR3 has 14 amino acids. The V gene's germline CDR1 is SGHAT and CDR2 FQNNGV. V lost 5 bases to trimming and J lost 4 bases, with 14 bases between them. As DNA, the CDR3 is TGTGCCAGCAGCCCCGACAGAATAACCTATGGCTACACCTTC. This codes for CASSPDRITYGYTF.

This clone was seen only once. DNA for the CDR3: TGTGCCAGCAGCCCCACTCAGGGCAGCAATCAGCCCCAGCATTTT. Residues: CASSPTQGSNQPQHF. The chain couples TRBV7-2 to TRBJ1-5; D might be TRBD1 (5 bases). Germline V gene sequence: CDR1 SGHTA, CDR2 FQGNSA. V lost 5 bases, J lost 1 base, and 12 bases lay in between. The CDR3 is 15 residues long.

The chain combines TRBV14 with TRBJ1-2, with 11 bases that match TRBD1. Germline CDR1 reads SGHDN; CDR2 reads FVKESK. Trimming at V came to 5 bases and at J to 6 bases, leaving 2 bases not matched to a gene. The CDR3 extends over 13 amino acids. The CDR3 bases are TGTGCCAGCAGCGGACAGGGGGCGAATGGCTACACCTTC. Translation gives CASSGQGANGYTF.

The gene calls are TRBV28 and TRBJ2-1, with D possibly TRBD2 on 6 matching bases. The germline gives CDR1 MDHEN, CDR2 SYDVKM. CDR3 length: 15 residues. V lost 2 bases and J 9 bases, leaving 17 bases between the germline ends. CDR3 residues: CASSLIRTSKGEQFF. The CDR3, as DNA: TGTGCCAGCAGTTTAATCCGAACTAGCAAGGGTGAGCAGTTCTTC.

This chain joins TRBV28 and TRBJ1-2, with D unclear. This CDR3 is built from 12 residues. V was clipped by 3 bases and J by 3 bases, with 5 bases between them. In germline, CDR1 is MDHEN, CDR2 SYDVKM. For the CDR3, the DNA is TGTGCCAGCAGTTTGAGGGACTATGGCTACACCTTC. Translating it yields CASSLRDYGYTF.

V and J are TRBV28 and TRBJ1-4; 7 bases agree with TRBD1. V was clipped by 5 bases and J by 0 bases; unmatched bases: 9. Germline values: CDR1 MDHEN, CDR2 SYDVKM. The CDR3 extends over 17 amino acids. CDR3 amino acids: CASSPNRGGTTNEKLFF. The CDR3 bases are TGTGCCAGCAGTCCCAACAGGGGTGGGACAACTAATGAAAAACTGTTTTTT. The entire variable domain, with the rest obtained from reference TRBV28 and TRBJ1-4, is as follows: DVKVTQSSRYLVKRTGEKVFLECVQDMDHENMFWYRQDPGLGLRLIYFSYDVKMKEKGDIPEGYSVSREKKERFSLILESASTNQTSMYLCASSPNRGGTTNEKLFFGSGTQLSVL.

A single count supports this clone. One junction end disagrees with the germline gene, perhaps due to a read error. V gene TRBV19 combines with J gene TRBJ1-2; 8 bases agree with TRBD1. The CDR3 extends over 11 amino acids. The germline V gene has CDR1 LNHDA and CDR2 SQIVND (reference sequence). CDR3 DNA sequence: TGTGCCAGTAGTAGCTGGGACAGGCCATCCTTC. This translates into CASSSWDRPSF.

The chain recombines TRBV27 with TRBJ1-4, with 8 bases matching TRBD1. CDR1 is MNHEY, CDR2 SMNVEV, per germline (reference sequence). V was pared by 7 bases and J by 5 bases, with 9 bases of the junction left unmatched. This CDR3 region has 15 residues. CDR3 amino acids: CASTYLGQENEKLFF. In DNA form, the CDR3 reads TGTGCCAGCACTTATCTGGGACAGGAGAATGAAAAACTGTTTTTT.

V usage is TRBV27 and J usage is TRBJ2-1, with TRBD1 matching 7 bases. The CDR3 is made up of 13 amino acids. V lost 4 bases and J lost 5; bases outside the gene matches: 2. CDR1 is MNHEY, CDR2 SMNVEV, per germline (reference sequence). The CDR3 DNA reads TGTGCCAGCAGTTCGCAGGGGGACAATGAGCAGTTCTTC. Amino acid sequence: CASSSQGDNEQFF.

The rearrangement joins TRBV28 to TRBJ2-1, with 14 bases identical to TRBD2. Germline V gene sequence: CDR1 MDHEN, CDR2 SYDVKM. The CDR3 has 16 amino acids. Germline trimming cut 6 bases from V and 3 bases from J; bases unmatched to any gene: 4. This chain's CDR3 is CASSGTSGGYYNEQFF. In DNA, the CDR3 is TGTGCCAGCAGCGGGACTAGCGGGGGCTACTACAATGAGCAGTTCTTC.

The genes are TRBV9 and TRBJ2-2; D uncertain. Germline-derived CDR1 and CDR2 are SGDLS and YYNGEE. V gave up 4 bases and J gave up 0 bases, with 16 bases separating them. This CDR3 spans 17 amino acids. The CDR3 sequence is CASSPSARRTNTGELFF. The CDR3 nucleotides read TGTGCCAGCAGCCCCTCGGCGAGGCGGACGAACACCGGGGAGCTGTTTTTT.

The chain links TRBV28 to TRBJ1-2; no reliable D call. CDR3 length equals 15 residues. The germline CDR1 and CDR2 sequences are MDHEN and SYDVKM. Trimming removed 6 bases from V and 2 bases from J, with 16 bases in between. The CDR3: CASSSLAESNYGYTF. DNA for the CDR3: TGTGCCAGCAGCTCATTGGCGGAATCCAACTATGGCTACACCTTC.

This CDR3 is CASSGLDTQYF. DNA of the CDR3: TGTGCCAGCAGCGGGCTGGATACGCAGTATTTT. The genes are TRBV9 and TRBJ2-3; no definite D call. CDR3 length: 11 amino acids. The V end was cut by 3 bases, the J end by 6 bases, with 5 bases between. Germline assignment: CDR1 SGDLS and CDR2 YYNGEE.

V is TRBV20-1 and J is TRBJ2-5, with 9 bases fitting TRBD2. Trimming took 3 bases from V and 5 from J; bases not matched to a gene: 7. Germline CDR1 reads DFQATT; CDR2 reads SNEGSKA (reference sequence). The CDR3 totals 14 residues. The DNA for the CDR3 is TGCAGTGCTAGTAGCGGGAGCCTGGCGGAGACCCAGTACTTC. The encoded protein is CSASSGSLAETQYF.

J is TRBJ1-1 and V is TRBV27; the D gene is possibly TRBD1 (6 bases). The CDR3 sequence is 14 residues long. The germline gives CDR1 MNHEY, CDR2 SMNVEV (reference sequence). V lost 5 bases, J lost 1 base, and 11 bases lay in between. CDR3: CASSLPGANTEAFF. CDR3 nucleotides: TGTGCCAGCAGTCTCCCAGGGGCGAACACTGAAGCTTTCTTT.

This chain links TRBV7-9 with TRBJ1-5, with unresolved D. Trimming took 4 bases from V and 8 from J, leaving 9 bases between them. CDR1 is SEHNR, CDR2 FQNEAQ, per germline (reference sequence). This CDR3 has 12 amino acids. In DNA form, the CDR3 reads TGTGCCAGCAGCTCCCCTATTGAGCCCCAGCATTTT. Translating gives CASSSPIEPQHF.

The chain links TRBV4-3 to TRBJ1-6; 8 bases fit TRBD1. CDR1 is LGHNA, CDR2 YSLEER, per germline. V shed 2 bases and J 7 bases; nucleotides not matched to a gene: 7. This CDR3 region has 16 residues. The CDR3 here is CASSQRTGTGNSPLHF. In nucleotides, the CDR3 is TGCGCCAGCAGCCAACGGACAGGGACGGGGAATTCACCCCTCCACTTT.

This clone is a singleton in its sample. The chain joins TRBV11-2 to TRBJ2-3; 9 bases fit TRBD1. Germline lookup yields CDR1 SGHAT and CDR2 FQNNGV. The CDR3 length is 15 residues. V shed 5 bases and J 2 bases; nucleotides not matched to a gene: 5. The CDR3 nucleotides are TGTGCCAGCAGCCTGGGACAGGGAAACACAGATACGCAGTATTTT. Amino acids: CASSLGQGNTDTQYF.

V gene TRBV6-6 combines with J gene TRBJ1-1; 8 bases agree with TRBD1. The CDR3 runs 16 residues. Trimming took 2 bases from V and 5 from J; bases not matched to a gene: 10. Per germline, CDR1 MNHNY and CDR2 SVGAGI (reference sequence). The CDR3 DNA sequence: TGTGCCAGCAGTTACGGCGTCGGACAGGGTAATACTGAAGCTTTCTTT. This encodes CASSYGVGQGNTEAFF.

The rearrangement links TRBV5-1 to TRBJ1-1, with D perhaps TRBD1 (5 bases). This CDR3 comprises 13 residues. V was trimmed by 2 bases and J by 4 bases, leaving 9 bases between them. CDR1 is SGHRS, CDR2 YFSETQ, per germline. CDR3 sequence (DNA): TGCGCCAGCAGCTTAGGAGGGGTCACTGAAGCTTTCTTT. As protein: CASSLGGVTEAFF.

The CDR3 DNA reads as TGTGCCACCAGCAGAACGCTAGCGGGGGGGCGGGAGACCCAGTACTTC. Its protein is CATSRTLAGGRETQYF. The V gene is TRBV15, the J gene TRBJ2-5; 12 bases align to TRBD2. This CDR3 has 16 residues. The V segment lost 2 bases and the J segment 5 bases; nucleotides outside the gene matches: 6. The germline V gene has CDR1 LNHNV and CDR2 YYDKDF (reference sequence).

The V gene is TRBV2, the J gene TRBJ1-2; D is unresolved. CDR1 and CDR2 from the germline V gene are SNHLY and FYNNEI. This CDR3 has 15 residues. V dropped 6 bases and J dropped 0 bases, with 14 bases sitting between them. The CDR3 nucleotides read TGTGCCAGCAGGGGGTTGACGGACTCTAACTATGGCTACACCTTC. Protein product: CASRGLTDSNYGYTF.

The rearrangement uses TRBV19 and TRBJ1-2; D remains unclear. CDR3 length equals 14 residues. Between the trimmed V and J ends, which lost 4 bases and 8 bases, there was a span of 17 bases. Germline V gene data show CDR1 as LNHDA and CDR2 as SQIVND (reference sequence). The CDR3 protein is CASSKSPAGGGYTF. CDR3 nucleotides: TGTGCCAGTAGTAAGTCCCCCGCGGGAGGCGGCTACACCTTC.

V gene TRBV28 combines with J gene TRBJ2-2, with D possibly TRBD1 on 5 matching bases. With 10 bases removed from V and 4 bases from J, the gap between germline ends came to 13 bases. CDR3 length: 13 residues. Germline lookup yields CDR1 MDHEN and CDR2 SYDVKM. CDR3 region: CATGLVVTGELFF. Written as DNA, the CDR3 is TGTGCCACAGGGCTAGTGGTCACCGGGGAGCTGTTTTTT.